This T cell receptor (beta chain) is from a study of T-cell memory formation after mild COVID-19. Notes on the study in general: Contracting CD4+ clones sat mainly in CM and EM; CD8+ in EMRA. Clones contracting across day 15 to 85 had a balanced CD4/CD8 profile; later expanding clones leaned CD4+. Certain responding clones were present in pre-infection memory, suggesting participation of cross-reactive memory.

Trimming left V 0 bases short and J 2 bases short, with 13 bases between. The CDR3 is 16 residues long. The germline gives CDR1 MNHEY, CDR2 SMNVEV (reference sequence). From 5'RACE with constant-segment primers came TCR alpha and TCR beta cDNA libraries that carried sample barcodes and UMIs. TCRdb processed the 5' RACE reads anew with MiXCR; each CDR3 protein has one entry. The sample consists of some 600,000 distinct CDR3 sequences, about 18% of them appearing once. This clonotype was seen only a few times. Its specificity is not known. The sequencing input was PBMCs or a T cell subset sorted from them (not recorded which). This receptor was identified in an adult woman who had mild COVID-19 (a few samples of this study predate the infection). Cell type and time point are not known. The chain is built from TRBV27 and TRBJ1-2; D gene uncertain. The CDR3 DNA reads as TGTGCCAGCAGTTTATCACCGTGGGATAGGAACTATGGCTACACCTTC. Translation: CASSLSPWDRNYGYTF.